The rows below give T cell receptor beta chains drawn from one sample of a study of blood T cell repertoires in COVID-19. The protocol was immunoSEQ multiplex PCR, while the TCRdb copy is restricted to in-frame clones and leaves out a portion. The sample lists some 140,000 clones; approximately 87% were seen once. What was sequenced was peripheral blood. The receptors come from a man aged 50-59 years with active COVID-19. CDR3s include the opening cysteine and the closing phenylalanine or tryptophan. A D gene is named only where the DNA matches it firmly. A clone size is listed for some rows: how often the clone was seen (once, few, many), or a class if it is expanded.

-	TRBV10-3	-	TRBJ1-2	CAISRDTGYGYTF	TGTGCCATCAGCAGGGACACTGGGTATGGCTACACCTTC
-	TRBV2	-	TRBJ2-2	CASYFSGTGELFF	TGTGCCAGCTATTTTTCGGGCACCGGGGAGCTGTTTTTT
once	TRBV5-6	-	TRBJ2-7	CASRSFNPIEQSRRQYF	TGTGCCAGCAGGTCCTTCAACCCAATCGAACAATCGAGGCGGCAGTACTTC
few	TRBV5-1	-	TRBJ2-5	CASTLGRFDETQYF	TGCGCCAGCACACTTGGGCGTTTCGACGAGACCCAGTACTTC
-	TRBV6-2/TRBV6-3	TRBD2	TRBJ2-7	CASSYGTSAYEQYF	TGTGCCAGCAGTTACGGGACTAGCGCCTACGAGCAGTACTTC
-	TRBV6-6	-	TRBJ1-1	CASSYLERQNTEAFF	TGTGCCAGCAGTTACCTCGAGAGGCAGAACACTGAAGCTTTCTTT
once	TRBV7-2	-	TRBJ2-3	CASSSQASSTDTQYF	TGTGCCAGCAGCTCCCAAGCCTCTAGCACAGATACGCAGTATTTT
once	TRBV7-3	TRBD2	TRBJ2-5	CASSRGLAETQYF	TGTGCCAGCAGCCGCGGACTAGCTGAGACCCAGTACTTC
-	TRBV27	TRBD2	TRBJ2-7	CASSLEVAGPYEQYF	TGTGCCAGCAGTCTAGAGGTAGCGGGGCCCTACGAGCAGTACTTC
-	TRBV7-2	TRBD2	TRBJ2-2	CASSPHSGGAGTGELFF	TGTGCCAGCAGCCCCCATAGCGGGGGGGCCGGCACCGGGGAGCTGTTTTTT
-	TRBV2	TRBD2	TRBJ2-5	CASSRLAGGRYQETQYF	TGTGCCAGCAGTAGGTTAGCGGGGGGCAGATACCAAGAGACCCAGTACTTC
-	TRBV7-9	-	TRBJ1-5	CASSPDSNQPQHF	TGTGCCAGCAGCCCGGACTCCAATCAGCCCCAGCATTTT
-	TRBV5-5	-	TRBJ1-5	CASSLPGLSNQPQHF	TGTGCCAGCAGCTTGCCAGGGCTTAGCAATCAGCCCCAGCATTTT
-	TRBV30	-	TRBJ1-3	CAWSVERGGNTIYF	TGTGCCTGGAGTGTCGAAAGGGGGGGAAACACCATATATTTT